Ten or more counts support the clone carrying this T cell receptor beta chain. Antigen unknown. The sample belongs to a study of T cells in Graves' hyperthyroidism and ophthalmopathy. General observations from the study: Blood also contained most expanded thyroid clonotypes above 0.001. Prediction of ophthalmopathy progression came a median roughly 7.1 months pre-onset.

Uncontrolled infections, other autoimmune diseases, pregnancy or lactation led to exclusion of patients. Thyroid ultrasound, orbital computed tomography, clinical symptoms, and serum thyroxine and TRAb underpinned diagnoses. The V end lost 1 base, the J end lost 8 bases, and 9 bases lay between the germline ends. Germline V lookup: CDR1 MNHEY, CDR2 SMNVEV (reference sequence). This CDR3 contains 14 residues. RNA transcripts gave rise to amplified TCR beta CDR3 regions. The TCR CDR3 was amplified in a first-round RT-PCR using the HTBI primer set. Each CDR3 protein gets one entry after TCRdb re-called the multiplex PCR reads with MiXCR. In the table there are approximately 430,000 distinct CDR3 sequences, 15% to 19% of which are singletons.

The source material was blood. This sequence joins TRBV27 and TRBJ1-6, with D tentatively TRBD1 (5 bases). The source of this sequence is a woman younger than 35 with Graves' hyperthyroidism. DNA of the CDR3: TGTGCCAGCAGTTTATACGGGGGGGATTCACCCCTCCACTTT. Protein: CASSLYGGDSPLHF.